A single sample is the source of the 13 T cell receptor beta chains below, sequenced in a study of cytomegalovirus exposure and HLA in healthy donors. 60 Vbeta and 13 Jbeta primers were used in PCR. TCRdb keeps only in-frame clones here, not all; method: immunoSEQ multiplex PCR. The sample yields about 130,000 clones, 65% to 80% seen once. The specimen was PBMCs. Every receptor here comes from a woman aged 35 to 49 in good health and CMV-seronegative.

The rearrangement uses TRBV2 and TRBJ2-5; 14 nucleotides agree with TRBD2. Judging by the DNA end, TRBJ2-7 fits better; the J call may be wrong. The germline V gene encodes CDR1 SNHLY and CDR2 FYNNEI. The CDR3 contains 17 residues. Written as DNA, the CDR3 is TGTGCCAGCAGTGGCCCCGGACTAGCGGGAGGACGGTACGAGCAGTACTTC. Residues: CASSGPGLAGGRYEQYF.

A single count supports this clone. V usage is TRBV7-9 and J usage is TRBJ2-5; D possibly corresponds to TRBD2 (5 bases). The CDR3 has 12 amino acids. Per germline, CDR1 SEHNR and CDR2 FQNEAQ (reference sequence). V lost 4 bases and J 7 bases, leaving 10 bases between the germline ends. CDR3 bases: TGTGCCAGCAGCTCCAATGGAGGGACCCAGTACTTC. Protein sequence: CASSSNGGTQYF. The entire variable domain, with the rest obtained from reference TRBV7-9 and TRBJ2-5, is as follows: DTGVSQNPRHKITKRGQNVTFRCDPISEHNRLYWYRQTLGQGPEFLTYFQNEAQLEKSRLLSDRFSAERPKGSFSTLEIQRTEQGDSAMYLCASSSNGGTQYFGPGTRLLVL.

This chain links TRBV28 with TRBJ2-3; 12 bases are a match to TRBD2. Germline CDR1 is MDHEN and CDR2 is SYDVKM. V gave up 4 bases and J gave up 6 bases; unmatched junction bases: 17. The CDR3 sequence is 19 residues long. The CDR3 DNA reads TGTGCCAGCAGTTACGCGGGGGGACTAGCGGGCCAACGGGCGGATACGCAGTATTTT. Translating it yields CASSYAGGLAGQRADTQYF.

This sequence joins TRBV5-1 and TRBJ1-6, with TRBD1 matching 10 bases. Per germline, CDR1 SGHRS and CDR2 YFSETQ. The CDR3 extends over 17 amino acids. The ends lost 5 bases at V and 5 bases at J; junction bases unmatched: 10. The CDR3 DNA follows: TGCGCCAGCAGTTCTATGGGGGACAGGGGTGATAATTCACCCCTCCACTTT. Translated: CASSSMGDRGDNSPLHF.

This clone turned up a few times. The rearrangement links TRBV10-2 to TRBJ2-7; 7 positions match TRBD2. The germline CDR1 and CDR2 sequences are WSHSY and SAAADI. J lost 6 bases, V lost 8 bases, and 10 bases had no gene match. The CDR3 loop spans 13 amino acids. The DNA of the CDR3 is TGCGCCAGCTCTCTCGGCGGGAGTGGCGAGCAGTACTTC. This translates into CASSLGGSGEQYF.

CDR3 coding DNA: TGTGCCAGCAGCTTAAATGCCGGTCCCGGGGAGCTGTTTTTT. Translating it yields CASSLNAGPGELFF. V gene TRBV7-3 combines with J gene TRBJ2-2; D is unresolved. CDR3 size: 14 residues. CDR1 and CDR2 from the germline V gene are SGHTA and FQGTGA. V lost 1 base and J 6 bases, leaving 9 bases between the germline ends.

This clone has only a few counts. The chain has TRBV5-3 and TRBJ2-3; TRBD1 agrees at 12 bases. TRBV5-3 has ORF status, its function being uncertain. After removal of 2 bases from V and 0 bases from J, the junction contained 7 bases not matched to a gene. This CDR3 contains 18 residues. CDR3 in DNA: TGTGCCAGAAGCTTTTTCGGGACAGGGGGCTCTAGCACAGATACGCAGTATTTT. Encoded protein: CARSFFGTGGSSTDTQYF.

This chain links TRBV6-1 with TRBJ2-7; tentatively, D is TRBD1 (6 bases). The V end lost 6 bases, the J end lost 3 bases, and 18 bases lay between the germline ends. Germline CDR1 is MNHNS and CDR2 is SASEGT. The CDR3 sequence is 15 residues long. This chain's CDR3 is CASRTDRGGYYEQYF. For the CDR3, the DNA is TGTGCCAGCAGAACCGACCGAGGGGGTTACTACGAGCAGTACTTC.

The genes are TRBV11-2 and TRBJ2-7; 7 bases are a match to TRBD2. This CDR3 spans 14 amino acids. CDR1 and CDR2 from the germline V gene are SGHAT and FQNNGV. With 5 bases clipped from V and 3 bases from J, the junction kept 7 bases outside the gene matches. The CDR3 bases are TGTGCCAGCAGCGACCGGGACTATTTCTACGAGCAGTACTTC. Residues: CASSDRDYFYEQYF.

V and J are TRBV5-6 and TRBJ2-1, with 9 bases aligning to TRBD2. Germline CDR1 SGHDT, CDR2 YYEEEE. With 4 bases clipped from V and 12 bases from J, the junction kept 14 bases outside the gene matches. The CDR3 sequence is 15 residues long. CDR3 amino acids: CASSAGTSRSVAQFF. CDR3 in DNA: TGTGCCAGCAGCGCAGGGACTAGCCGCTCGGTAGCGCAGTTCTTC.

The J gene is TRBJ2-2, the V gene TRBV10-2; 11 bases fit TRBD1. The V segment lost 5 bases and the J segment 3 bases; nucleotides outside the gene matches: 8. Germline values: CDR1 WSHSY, CDR2 SAAADI. This CDR3 contains 17 residues. The CDR3 sequence is CASSPAGGQGDTGELFF. CDR3 nucleotide sequence: TGCGCCAGCAGTCCCGCCGGGGGACAGGGGGACACCGGGGAGCTGTTTTTT.

V and J are TRBV19 and TRBJ1-1; the match to TRBD1 covers 11 bases. The germline V gene encodes CDR1 LNHDA and CDR2 SQIVND (reference sequence). This CDR3 is 14 amino acids long. V lost 6 bases, J lost 4 bases, and 4 bases stayed unmatched. The CDR3 protein is CASRWTGGGTEAFF. The DNA of the CDR3 is TGTGCCAGTAGGTGGACAGGGGGCGGCACTGAAGCTTTCTTT.

The chain uses TRBV7-8 and TRBJ2-1; 9 bases align to TRBD2. The V gene's germline CDR1 is SGHVS and CDR2 FQNEAQ. CDR3 size: 15 residues. V lost 5 bases and J lost 7; bases outside the gene matches: 9. The CDR3 DNA sequence: TGTGCCAGCAGCCTCGAGAGGAGCGGGAGGAATGAGCAGTTCTTC. Protein sequence: CASSLERSGRNEQFF.